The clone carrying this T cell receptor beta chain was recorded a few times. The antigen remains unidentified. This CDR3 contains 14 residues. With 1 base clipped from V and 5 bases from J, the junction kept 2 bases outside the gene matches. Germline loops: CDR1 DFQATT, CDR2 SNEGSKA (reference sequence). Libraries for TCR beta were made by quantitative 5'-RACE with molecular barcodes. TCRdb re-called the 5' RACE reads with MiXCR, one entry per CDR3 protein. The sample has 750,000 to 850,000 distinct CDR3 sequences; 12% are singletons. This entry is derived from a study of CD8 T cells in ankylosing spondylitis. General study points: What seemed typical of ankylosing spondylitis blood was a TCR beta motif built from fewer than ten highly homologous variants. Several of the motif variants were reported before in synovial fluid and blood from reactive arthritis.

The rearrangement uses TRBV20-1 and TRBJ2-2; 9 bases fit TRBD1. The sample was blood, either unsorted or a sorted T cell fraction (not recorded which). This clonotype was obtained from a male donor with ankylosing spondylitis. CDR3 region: CSARAGQGTGELFF. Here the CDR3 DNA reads TGCAGTGCTAGAGCTGGACAGGGGACCGGGGAGCTGTTTTTT.